The clone carrying this T cell receptor beta chain occurred a few times. Antigen specificity is unknown. Researchers prepared the TCRbeta library using unique molecular identifiers, the study reports. TCRdb fed the PCR reads into MiXCR, producing one record per CDR3 protein. This sample yields 70,000 to 95,000 distinct CDR3 sequences, of which about a sixth are seen a single time; less than 20% belongs to the top ten. This specimen comes from a study of T-cell reconstitution after alpha-beta-depleted transplantation in children. Notes on the study in general: Roughly two months post-transplant, alpha-beta T cells reportedly originated from several hundred graft clones that had expanded. Among T cells one year after transplant, newly produced cells accounted for most counts and diversity.

Trimming took off 5 bases at V and 10 bases at J, with 15 bases between the two ends. This CDR3 has 14 amino acids. Germline lookup yields CDR1 PRHDT and CDR2 FYEKMQ (reference sequence). The rearrangement uses TRBV13 and TRBJ1-6, with D possibly being TRBD1 (5 bases). This sample comprised PBMCs, mostly from graft donor cells, obtained 180 days after TCRalphabeta/CD19-depleted stem cell transplant. This clonotype was sampled from a male patient aged 2 to 9 who had a stem cell transplant for acute lymphoblastic leukemia, so the T cells may come from the graft donor. CDR3 protein: CASSPRGESSPLHF. The CDR3 bases are TGTGCCAGCAGCCCCCGGGGGGAATCCTCACCCCTCCACTTT.